These 22 T cell receptor beta chains originate from one sample sequenced in a study of technical replicates of blood from a handful of donors. Sequenced by immunoSEQ multiplex PCR; TCRdb stores in-frame clones only, minus some. This sample has over 60,000 clones; around 93% occur once, and the top ten carry roughly 0.25%. The source material was T cells isolated from PBMCs. The receptors come from a human donor in good health.

In nucleotides, the CDR3 is TGTGCCAGCAGTTACTTTGCGGGGACCGGGGAGCTGTTTTTT. It translates to CASSYFAGTGELFF. This chain uses TRBV6-5 with TRBJ2-2; possible D gene TRBD2, 6 bases. The V gene's germline CDR1 is MNHEY and CDR2 SVGAGI. V gave up 1 base and J gave up 5 bases, with 8 bases separating them. This CDR3 has 14 residues.

This chain links TRBV6-5 with TRBJ1-4; no firm D call. CDR3 length equals 12 residues. Trimming took 0 bases from V and 11 from J, leaving 7 bases between them. Germline values: CDR1 MNHEY, CDR2 SVGAGI. This CDR3 reads CASSYSGEKLFF. CDR3 sequence (DNA): TGTGCCAGCAGTTACTCTGGGGAGAAACTGTTTTTT.

The chain combines TRBV4-1 with TRBJ1-2; D is unresolved. The CDR3 is 11 residues long. With 0 bases removed from V and 8 bases from J, the gap between germline ends came to 4 bases. Per the germline V gene, CDR1 is MGHRA and CDR2 is YSYEKL. The CDR3 region is CASSQEGGYTF. CDR3 sequence (DNA): TGCGCCAGCAGCCAAGAGGGCGGCTACACCTTC.

The chain is built from TRBV28 and TRBJ1-2; unclear D gene. Germline CDR1 is MDHEN and CDR2 is SYDVKM. This CDR3 is 13 amino acids long. V was trimmed by 8 bases and J by 0 bases, leaving 10 bases between them. The CDR3 sequence: CASASHPNYGYTF. The DNA for the CDR3 is TGTGCCAGCGCCTCACACCCTAACTATGGCTACACCTTC.

The CDR3 spells CASSVGDNHSGNTIYF. Written as DNA, the CDR3 is TGTGCCAGCAGCGTAGGGGACAATCACTCTGGAAACACCATATATTTT. J is TRBJ1-3 and V is TRBV9; TRBD1 might be the D (6 bases). The CDR3 loop spans 16 amino acids. Germline CDR1 and CDR2: SGDLS and YYNGEE. Deletions cut 0 bases from V and 0 bases from J, with 10 bases between.

The chain combines TRBV5-1 with TRBJ1-3; no reliable D call. Germline V lookup: CDR1 SGHRS, CDR2 YFSETQ. The V end lost 4 bases, the J end lost 6 bases, and 11 bases lay between the germline ends. The CDR3 has 13 amino acids. The CDR3 here is CASSLGSQNTIYF. CDR3 DNA sequence: TGCGCCAGCAGCCTCGGGAGTCAAAACACCATATATTTT. Together with reference TRBV5-1 and TRBJ1-3, the CDR3 gives the full variable domain: KAGVTQTPRYLIKTRGQQVTLSCSPISGHRSVSWYQQTPGQGLQFLFEYFSETQRNKGNFPGRFSGRQFSNSRSEMNVSTLELGDSALYLCASSLGSQNTIYFGEGSWLTVV.

The chain uses TRBV19 and TRBJ2-7, with TRBD2 as a possible D gene (5 bases). The CDR3 covers 16 residues. The V end lost 0 bases, the J end lost 3 bases, and 15 bases lay between the germline ends. The germline V gene encodes CDR1 LNHDA and CDR2 SQIVND (reference sequence). Here the CDR3 reads CASSIDHWETNYEQYF. Here the CDR3 DNA reads TGTGCCAGTAGTATAGATCATTGGGAGACGAACTACGAGCAGTACTTC.

V is TRBV5-1 and J is TRBJ2-3; no clear D gene. Per germline, CDR1 SGHRS and CDR2 YFSETQ. This CDR3 is 14 amino acids long. The germline V and J ends were trimmed by 7 bases and 4 bases, with 16 bases remaining between them. The CDR3 reads CASGLAGTSDTQYF. For the CDR3, the DNA is TGCGCCAGCGGATTAGCCGGAACTTCAGATACGCAGTATTTT.

This chain joins TRBV6-5 and TRBJ2-7; D might be TRBD1 (6 bases). The CDR3 runs to 14 residues. CDR1 is MNHEY and CDR2 is SVGAGI in the germline V gene. V was clipped by 5 bases and J by 6 bases, with 17 bases between them. The CDR3 nucleotides are TGTGCCAGCAGTGTTGGACAGTTATCTCTCGAGCAGTACTTC. As protein: CASSVGQLSLEQYF.

In nucleotides, the CDR3 is TGTGCCAGCAGCTTAGATCAGGGGTCATTCTATGGCTACACCTTC. The encoded protein is CASSLDQGSFYGYTF. The chain combines TRBV7-8 with TRBJ1-2, with D maybe TRBD1 (6 bases). CDR3 size: 15 residues. V shed 1 base and J shed 4 bases, with 13 bases lying between them. The germline V gene has CDR1 SGHVS and CDR2 FQNEAQ.

V usage is TRBV27 and J usage is TRBJ1-1, with a tentative D call TRBD1 (6 bases). CDR3 length: 13 amino acids. Per germline, CDR1 MNHEY and CDR2 SMNVEV (reference sequence). The V end was cut by 8 bases, the J end by 4 bases, with 14 bases between. The CDR3 reads CASYQGSLTEAFF. The CDR3 region has the DNA TGTGCCAGCTACCAGGGGTCACTCACTGAAGCTTTCTTT.

This chain links TRBV9 with TRBJ2-1; 9 bases match TRBD2. V shed 0 bases and J 6 bases; nucleotides not matched to a gene: 4. Germline V gene sequence: CDR1 SGDLS, CDR2 YYNGEE. The CDR3 runs to 15 residues. The chain's CDR3 is CASSVGLAGRNEQFF. The CDR3 coding sequence is TGTGCCAGCAGCGTAGGGCTAGCGGGGCGCAATGAGCAGTTCTTC. Filled out from reference TRBV9 and TRBJ2-1, the complete variable domain reads DSGVTQTPKHLITATGQRVTLRCSPRSGDLSVYWYQQSLDQGLQFLIQYYNGEERAKGNILERFSAQQFPDLHSELNLSSLELGDSALYFCASSVGLAGRNEQFFGPGTRLTVL.

The V call is TRBV27, the J call TRBJ1-3; TRBD1 aligns across 7 bases. CDR1 and CDR2 (germline): MNHEY, SMNVEV (reference sequence). The V segment lost 6 bases and the J segment 8 bases; nucleotides outside the gene matches: 16. The CDR3 is 16 amino acids. The CDR3 loop reads CASSPLQGQEEDTIYF. The CDR3 bases are TGTGCCAGCAGCCCGCTACAAGGACAGGAGGAAGACACCATATATTTT.

This clone was seen only once. The chain employs TRBV7-9 and TRBJ2-2; D is undetermined. Germline V gene lookup returns CDR1 SEHNR and CDR2 FQNEAQ (reference sequence). The CDR3 is made up of 12 amino acids. With 4 bases removed from V and 4 bases from J, the gap between germline ends came to 4 bases. The CDR3 DNA reads TGTGCCAGCAGCTCCTTCACCGGGGAGCTGTTTTTT. It yields the protein CASSSFTGELFF.

The chain employs TRBV2 and TRBJ2-1; 11 bases fit TRBD1. V shed 6 bases, J shed 10 bases, and the junction held 11 bases outside the gene matches. This CDR3 has 15 amino acids. CDR1 SNHLY and CDR2 FYNNEI come from the germline V gene. The CDR3: CASRTGTGGRGEQFF. The CDR3 nucleotides read TGTGCCAGCAGAACCGGGACAGGGGGTCGGGGGGAGCAGTTCTTC.

The V gene is TRBV6-5, the J gene TRBJ1-2; 9 positions agree with TRBD1. Germline V gives CDR1 MNHEY, CDR2 SVGAGI. J lost 4 bases, V lost 5 bases, and 5 bases had no gene match. This CDR3 has 14 residues. The CDR3 loop reads CASSRQGVSYGYTF. The CDR3 DNA reads TGTGCCAGCAGTCGACAGGGGGTATCCTATGGCTACACCTTC.

The rearrangement links TRBV9 to TRBJ1-2; D not certain. Per the germline V gene, CDR1 is SGDLS and CDR2 is YYNGEE. The CDR3 contains 14 residues. V was pared by 3 bases and J by 1 base, with 10 bases between. This chain's CDR3 is CASSATNSNYGYTF. In nucleotides, the CDR3 is TGTGCCAGCAGCGCAACCAACAGTAACTATGGCTACACCTTC. Complete variable domain (other parts from reference TRBV9 and TRBJ1-2): DSGVTQTPKHLITATGQRVTLRCSPRSGDLSVYWYQQSLDQGLQFLIQYYNGEERAKGNILERFSAQQFPDLHSELNLSSLELGDSALYFCASSATNSNYGYTFGSGTRLTVV.

The rearrangement uses TRBV10-1 and TRBJ2-3, with D possibly being TRBD2 (5 bases). There are 15 residues in the CDR3. Germline V gene sequence: CDR1 WNHNN, CDR2 SYGVQD (reference sequence). V lost 4 bases and J lost 1, with 12 bases in between. CDR3 DNA sequence: TGCGCCAGCAGTGTGGTGGTCGGGGGCACAGATACGCAGTATTTT. This translates into CASSVVVGGTDTQYF.

The CDR3 loop reads CASSSLPGLAGLRNEQFF. The CDR3 coding sequence is TGTGCCAGCAGTTCTCTACCGGGACTAGCGGGACTCCGCAATGAGCAGTTCTTC. This chain links TRBV27 with TRBJ2-1; 13 nucleotides line up with TRBD2. Losses at the gene ends were 4 bases for V and 6 bases for J; bases not matched to a gene: 12. Germline CDR1 reads MNHEY; CDR2 reads SMNVEV (reference sequence). CDR3 size: 18 residues.

In this sample, this clone turned up a few times. This chain uses TRBV29-1 with TRBJ2-7, with no clear D. The CDR3 consists of 14 residues. The V end lost 4 bases, the J end lost 1 base, and 14 bases lay between the germline ends. CDR1 and CDR2 from the germline V gene are SQVTM and ANQGSEA. The CDR3 spells CSVAGQLSSYEQYF. Here the CDR3 DNA reads TGCAGCGTTGCTGGGCAGTTGAGTTCCTACGAGCAGTACTTC.

The chain links TRBV27 to TRBJ2-3; TRBD2 matches at 9 bases. Trimming removed 0 bases from V and 6 bases from J; junction bases left unmatched: 4. CDR1 MNHEY and CDR2 SMNVEV come from the germline V gene (reference sequence). This CDR3 spans 15 amino acids. The CDR3 coding sequence is TGTGCCAGCAGTTTATCTAGCGGGGGCCGGGATACGCAGTATTTT. The encoded protein is CASSLSSGGRDTQYF.

The V gene is TRBV18, the J gene TRBJ2-2, with 7 bases fitting TRBD1. This CDR3 spans 14 amino acids. After removal of 6 bases from V and 3 bases from J, the junction contained 4 bases not matched to a gene. Germline V gene data show CDR1 as KGHSH and CDR2 as LQKENI. The CDR3 here is CASSGQEYTGELFF. The DNA of the CDR3 is TGTGCCAGCTCCGGACAGGAGTACACCGGGGAGCTGTTTTTT.